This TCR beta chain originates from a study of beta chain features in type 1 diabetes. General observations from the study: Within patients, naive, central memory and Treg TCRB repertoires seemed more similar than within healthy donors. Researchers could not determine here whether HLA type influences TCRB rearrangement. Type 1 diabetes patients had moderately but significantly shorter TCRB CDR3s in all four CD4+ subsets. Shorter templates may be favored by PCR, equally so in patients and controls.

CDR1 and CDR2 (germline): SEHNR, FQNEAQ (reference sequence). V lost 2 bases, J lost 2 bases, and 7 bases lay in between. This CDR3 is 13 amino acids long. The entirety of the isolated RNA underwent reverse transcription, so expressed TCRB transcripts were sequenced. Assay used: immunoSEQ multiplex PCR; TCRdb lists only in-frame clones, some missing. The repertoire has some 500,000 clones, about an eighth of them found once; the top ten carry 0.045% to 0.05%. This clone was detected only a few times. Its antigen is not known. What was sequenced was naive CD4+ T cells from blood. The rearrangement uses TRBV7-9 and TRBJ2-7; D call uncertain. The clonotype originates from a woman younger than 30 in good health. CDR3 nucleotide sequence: TGTGCCAGCAGCTTACTCAGAGCCTACGAGCAGTACTTC. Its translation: CASSLLRAYEQYF.